This T cell receptor (beta chain) stems from a study of beta chain features in type 1 diabetes. The study, taken as a whole, reports: Fewer junction insertions and more nucleotide deletions appeared in type 1 diabetes patients. People with Type 1 diabetes carried modestly yet significantly shorter TCRB CDR3s in all four CD4+ subsets.

Reverse transcribing all isolated RNA meant expressed TCRB transcripts were sequenced. TCRdb keeps only in-frame clones here, not all; method: immunoSEQ multiplex PCR. The sample lists approximately 70,000 clones, about 50% occurring once. CDR1 and CDR2 from the germline V gene are GTSNPN and SVGIG (reference sequence). This CDR3 is 13 amino acids long. V lost 5 bases and J 7 bases, leaving 12 bases between the germline ends. This clone was detected a few times. Its target is unknown. The V and J genes are TRBV30 and TRBJ1-6; TRBD1 might be the D (6 bases). Sequencing was carried out using central memory CD4+ T cells from blood. The sequence was collected from a man younger than 40 with type 1 diabetes. CDR3 sequence reads: CAWGQYLNSPLHF. CDR3 DNA: TGTGCCTGGGGACAGTACCTCAATTCACCCCTCCACTTT.